Listed below are T cell receptor beta chains from one sample, sequenced in a study of yellow fever vaccine responses in identical twins. TCRdb analysed the RT-PCR reads with MiXCR anew, one entry per CDR3 protein. Found here are about 1,000 distinct CDR3 sequences, roughly three quarters of them singletons; the top ten hold about 17%. The sequencing used T cells from blood (PBMCs), unsorted or a sorted subset (not recorded which), collected before or after yellow fever vaccination (not recorded which). All receptors come from a female donor who received the yellow fever vaccine. Both conserved end residues are part of each CDR3. A D gene is named only where the DNA matches it firmly. Part of the rows lack a size; the others show once, few, many or a class for expanded clones.

TRBV11-3	TRBD2	TRBJ2-1	once	CASSTRLAGRQDEQFF	TGTGCCAGCAGCACCCGACTAGCGGGAAGACAGGATGAGCAGTTCTTC
TRBV6-1	NA	TRBJ2-3	NA	CASSEDPNYTDTQYF	TGTGCCAGCAGTGAAGACCCAAACTACACAGATACGCAGTATTTT
TRBV11-1	TRBD2	TRBJ2-1	NA	CASSRLAGALNEQFF	TGTGCCAGCAGCCGACTAGCGGGAGCGCTCAATGAGCAGTTCTTC
TRBV2	NA	TRBJ1-5	NA	CASSHLNQPQHF	TGTGCCAGCAGTCATTTAAATCAGCCCCAGCATTTT
TRBV25-1	TRBD1	TRBJ1-1	NA	CASSGQGNRGLTEAFF	TGTGCCAGCAGTGGCCAGGGTAACAGGGGGCTTACTGAAGCTTTCTTT
TRBV11-1	TRBD2	TRBJ2-3	NA	CASSLSETSGTDTQYF	TGTGCCAGCAGCTTGTCCGAGACTAGCGGCACAGATACGCAGTATTTT
TRBV11-1	TRBD1	TRBJ2-1	NA	CASSLRQGRDNEQFF	TGTGCCAGCAGCTTACGACAGGGGCGGGACAATGAGCAGTTCTTC
TRBV10-3	NA	TRBJ2-3	NA	CAISESFGLGPRTDTQYF	TGTGCCATCAGTGAGTCTTTTGGTCTAGGGCCCCGCACAGATACGCAGTATTTT
TRBV11-3	TRBD1	TRBJ2-1	NA	CASSVRDRGPVEQFF	TGTGCCAGCAGCGTCCGCGACAGGGGGCCGGTTGAGCAGTTCTTC
TRBV4-1	NA	TRBJ1-3	NA	CASSLGHPGNTIYF	TGCGCCAGCAGCCTTGGGCACCCTGGAAACACCATATATTTT
TRBV12-3/TRBV12-4	NA	TRBJ2-3	NA	CASTRGTLDSDTQYF	TGTGCCAGCACTAGGGGGACCCTTGACTCAGATACGCAGTATTTT
TRBV11-1	TRBD2	TRBJ2-3	NA	CASSHSGSGTDTQYF	TGTGCCAGCAGCCATAGCGGGAGTGGCACAGATACGCAGTATTTT
TRBV7-9	NA	TRBJ1-1	NA	CASSLGSPTEASF	TGTGCCAGCAGCTTGGGAAGTCCCACTGAAGCTTCCTTT
TRBV12-3/TRBV12-4	TRBD1	TRBJ2-7	NA	CASSFPSDRGPSYEQYF	TGTGCCAGCAGTTTCCCCTCGGACAGGGGTCCATCCTACGAGCAGTACTTC
TRBV5-4	NA	TRBJ2-1	NA	CASSLRGPEQFF	TGTGCCAGCAGCTTGCGGGGGCCTGAGCAGTTCTTC
TRBV29-1	TRBD2	TRBJ2-1	NA	CSVAGGASEQFF	TGCAGCGTTGCCGGGGGGGCGAGTGAGCAGTTCTTC
TRBV6-5	NA	TRBJ2-7	NA	CASSYSSSYEQYF	TGTGCCAGCAGTTACTCGTCGTCCTACGAGCAGTACTTC
TRBV4-1	NA	TRBJ2-7	NA	CASSQASPRGEQYF	TGCGCCAGCAGCCAAGCCTCACCGAGGGGGGAGCAGTACTTC
TRBV11-1	NA	TRBJ2-7	few	CASSNGQYEQYF	TGTGCCAGCAGCAACGGACAGTACGAGCAGTACTTC
TRBV11-1	TRBD1	TRBJ2-2	NA	CASSLPGTGTGELFF	TGTGCCAGCAGCTTGCCCGGGACAGGGACCGGGGAGCTGTTTTTT
TRBV6-1	NA	TRBJ2-5	NA	CASSLTLGPQETQYF	TGTGCCAGCAGTCTTACCTTGGGACCACAAGAGACCCAGTACTTC
TRBV10-3	TRBD1	TRBJ2-7	NA	CATPGQGKEGSYEQYF	TGTGCCACCCCGGGACAGGGGAAGGAGGGCTCCTACGAGCAGTACTTC
TRBV30	NA	TRBJ2-3	NA	CAWSKGVGTDTQYF	TGTGCCTGGAGTAAAGGGGTCGGCACGGATACGCAGTATTTT
TRBV4-2	NA	TRBJ1-1	NA	CASSRGGDLNTEAFF	TGTGCCAGCAGCCGCGGGGGGGACCTGAACACTGAAGCTTTCTTT
TRBV11-3	TRBD1	TRBJ2-2	few	CASSDRTGHTGELFF	TGTGCCAGCAGCGATAGGACAGGGCACACCGGGGAGCTGTTTTTT
TRBV6-4	NA	TRBJ2-1	few	CASSDVGRELHEQFF	TGTGCCAGCAGTGACGTAGGCCGGGAGCTCCATGAGCAGTTCTTC
TRBV24-1	NA	TRBJ1-1	NA	CATSGQGRWGLNTEAFF	TGTGCCACCAGTGGGCAGGGACGGTGGGGTCTGAACACTGAAGCTTTCTTT
TRBV11-1	NA	TRBJ2-5	NA	CASSLVTAAQETQYF	TGTGCCAGCAGCTTAGTAACGGCAGCTCAAGAGACCCAGTACTTC
TRBV7-9	TRBD1	TRBJ1-1	NA	CASSYLTGGTEAFF	TGTGCCAGCAGCTACCTGACAGGGGGCACTGAAGCTTTCTTT
TRBV11-1	TRBD1	TRBJ2-7	NA	CASAGPGQPYEQYF	TGTGCCAGCGCTGGCCCGGGACAGCCCTACGAGCAGTACTTC
TRBV11-2	NA	TRBJ1-6	NA	CASSLDPGSYNSPLHF	TGTGCCAGCAGCTTAGATCCCGGGTCCTATAATTCACCCCTCCACTTT
TRBV4-1	TRBD1	TRBJ2-7	NA	CASSYRQGEIYEQYF	TGCGCCAGCAGCTATCGACAGGGGGAAATCTACGAGCAGTACTTC
TRBV11-1	TRBD2	TRBJ2-1	once	CASTLSAGGLYNEQFF	TGTGCCAGCACCCTATCAGCGGGGGGACTTTACAATGAGCAGTTCTTC
TRBV30	TRBD1	TRBJ2-1	NA	CAWWGQHNEQFF	TGTGCCTGGTGGGGACAGCACAATGAGCAGTTCTTC
TRBV7-3	NA	TRBJ2-7	NA	CASSTGGGAYEQYF	TGTGCCAGCAGCACCGGAGGGGGAGCCTACGAGCAGTACTTC
TRBV10-1	NA	TRBJ2-3	NA	CASSSRDTQYF	TGCGCCAGCAGTTCGCGGGATACGCAGTATTTT
TRBV29-1	TRBD2	TRBJ2-3	NA	CSVEGTSGSPDTQYF	TGCAGCGTGGAAGGGACTAGCGGGAGCCCAGATACGCAGTATTTT
TRBV20-1	TRBD2	TRBJ2-1	NA	CSARAREGLSNEQFF	TGCAGTGCTAGAGCACGGGAGGGCCTCAGCAATGAGCAGTTCTTC
TRBV28	NA	TRBJ2-1	NA	CASNRNNEQFF	TGTGCCAGCAACAGAAACAATGAGCAGTTCTTC
TRBV13	TRBD1	TRBJ1-1	NA	CASSPPAGGYTEAFF	TGTGCCAGCAGCCCCCCGGCAGGGGGCTATACTGAAGCTTTCTTT
TRBV12-1	NA	TRBJ1-3	NA	CASSGQPGNTIYF	TGCGCCAGCAGTGGACAGCCTGGAAACACCATATATTTT
TRBV28	NA	TRBJ2-7	once	CASSLWVNLNPYEQYF	TGTGCCAGCAGCCTCTGGGTCAATTTAAACCCCTACGAGCAGTACTTC
TRBV7-6	NA	TRBJ1-1	NA	CASSLALGTEAFF	TGTGCCAGCAGCTTAGCGCTGGGGACTGAAGCTTTCTTT
TRBV11-1	TRBD2	TRBJ2-3	NA	CASSTSGGDTDTQYF	TGTGCCAGCAGCACTAGCGGGGGCGACACAGATACGCAGTATTTT
TRBV4-1	TRBD2	TRBJ2-7	NA	CASSQGGLGGSNF	TGCGCCAGCAGCCAAGGGGGACTAGGGGGTTCGAACTTC
TRBV10-3	TRBD1	TRBJ2-2	few	CAISEFTGGDTGELFF	TGTGCCATCAGTGAGTTTACAGGGGGCGATACCGGGGAGCTGTTTTTT
TRBV29-1	NA	TRBJ1-1	NA	CSFSPRGNTEAFF	TGCAGCTTTTCACCCAGGGGGAACACTGAAGCTTTCTTT
TRBV7-9	NA	TRBJ2-7	NA	CASSPGESLPLYEQYF	TGTGCCAGCAGCCCGGGTGAAAGTCTGCCCCTCTACGAGCAGTACTTC
TRBV5-4	NA	TRBJ1-6	few	CASSYGTYQGSPLHF	TGTGCCAGCAGCTACGGGACCTACCAGGGGTCACCCCTCCACTTT